The 12 T cell receptor beta chains below all came from one sample that was sequenced in a study of siplizumab effects on memory and regulatory T cells. Clones were read by immunoSEQ multiplex PCR, and TCRdb kept only the in-frame ones, dropping some. This table has approximately 98,000 clones, over 90% appearing once. Sequencing was done on a sample of non-Treg CD4+ T cells sorted from blood. The receptors were gathered from a human donor in good health.

The V and J genes are TRBV28 and TRBJ2-6; D is perhaps TRBD2 (6 bases). CDR1 is MDHEN, CDR2 SYDVKM, per germline. With 3 bases removed from V and 2 bases from J, the gap between germline ends came to 14 bases. CDR3 size: 17 residues. CDR3 amino acids: CASSFLAGPPGANVLTF. In DNA form, the CDR3 reads TGTGCCAGCAGTTTTTTGGCGGGGCCCCCTGGGGCCAACGTCCTGACTTTC.

This chain links TRBV5-4 with TRBJ2-1, with 14 bases aligning to TRBD2. Germline V CDR1 and CDR2: SGHNT, YYREEE (reference sequence). Trimming cost V 3 bases and J 7 bases; bases outside gene matches: 3. The CDR3 is made up of 15 amino acids. Here the CDR3 reads CASSSGLAGVNEQFF. The CDR3, as DNA: TGTGCCAGCAGCTCGGGACTAGCGGGAGTTAATGAGCAGTTCTTC.

This sequence joins TRBV7-8 and TRBJ2-1; D is possibly TRBD1 (7 bases). CDR3 length equals 19 residues. Per germline, CDR1 SGHVS and CDR2 FQNEAQ. Trimming pared 5 bases from V and 1 base from J, leaving 24 bases between. The CDR3 bases are TGTGCCAGCAGCCGACCCTCGACAGGGTACGGGAGATCCTACAATGAGCAGTTCTTC. Encoded protein: CASSRPSTGYGRSYNEQFF.

This chain uses TRBV30 with TRBJ1-2, with no clear D. Per the germline V gene, CDR1 is GTSNPN and CDR2 is SVGIG (reference sequence). Deletions cut 2 bases from V and 7 bases from J, with 14 bases between. The CDR3 extends over 13 amino acids. CDR3 nucleotides: TGTGCCTGGAGTCCCTCTGTGGGTGTTGGCTACACCTTC. Translating it yields CAWSPSVGVGYTF.

This clone is a singleton in its sample. This rearrangement joins TRBV29-1 to TRBJ1-1, with D possibly being TRBD1 (6 bases). This CDR3 contains 17 residues. V lost 6 bases, J lost 3 bases, and 26 bases lay in between. The V gene's germline CDR1 is SQVTM and CDR2 ANQGSEA. CDR3 DNA: TGCAGCGTGCTCCCGGGGGGCCTGGGCAGTTACGACACTGAAGCTTTCTTT. The encoded protein is CSVLPGGLGSYDTEAFF.

V is TRBV6-1 and J is TRBJ2-3; D is unclear. Germline lookup yields CDR1 MNHNS and CDR2 SASEGT. The CDR3 is 15 amino acids. V was trimmed by 5 bases and J by 5 bases, leaving 17 bases between them. In DNA form, the CDR3 reads TGTGCCAGCAGTCCCTACGGGCCCAGTAGAGATACGCAGTATTTT. Amino acid sequence: CASSPYGPSRDTQYF.

The rearrangement joins TRBV2 to TRBJ1-3; 7 positions agree with TRBD1. V trimming: 4 bases; J trimming: 3 bases; junction bases outside the gene matches: 3. The CDR3 totals 14 residues. CDR1 SNHLY and CDR2 FYNNEI come from the germline V gene. DNA of the CDR3: TGTGCCAGCAGTGTGGGGACAGTTGGAAACACCATATATTTT. It translates to CASSVGTVGNTIYF. Variable domain in full (rest from reference TRBV2 and TRBJ1-3): EPEVTQTPSHQVTQMGQEVILRCVPISNHLYFYWYRQILGQKVEFLVSFYNNEISEKSEIFDDQFSVERPDGSNFTLKIRSTKLEDSAMYFCASSVGTVGNTIYFGEGSWLTVV.

The gene calls are TRBV6-5 and TRBJ1-1; 7 bases line up with TRBD1. The J segment lost 3 bases and the V segment lost 0 bases, leaving 7 bases of the junction unmatched. Germline V gene lookup returns CDR1 MNHEY and CDR2 SVGAGI. CDR3 length: 16 residues. DNA of the CDR3: TGTGCCAGCAGTTACTCGCAGGGGGTGAGGCACACTGAAGCTTTCTTT. Translation: CASSYSQGVRHTEAFF.

The chain combines TRBV28 with TRBJ1-5; D is unresolved. The ends were cut back, 5 bases at V and 9 bases at J, with 11 bases in the middle. Germline loops: CDR1 MDHEN, CDR2 SYDVKM. This CDR3 region has 12 residues. This CDR3 reads CASSPRSLPQHF. DNA of the CDR3: TGTGCCAGCAGTCCCCGGTCTCTGCCCCAGCATTTT.

The V call is TRBV12-5, the J call TRBJ2-7; the D gene is possibly TRBD1 (6 bases). This CDR3 has 15 amino acids. The germline V gene has CDR1 LGHNT and CDR2 FRNRAP. Trimming cost V 5 bases and J 1 base, with 15 bases left between them. This CDR3 reads CASGQMGAGSYEQYF. Written as DNA, the CDR3 is TGTGCTAGTGGTCAGATGGGGGCTGGGTCCTACGAGCAGTACTTC.

This clone was seen a few times. V usage is TRBV25-1 and J usage is TRBJ2-7; possible D gene TRBD1, 5 bases. The CDR3 spans 17 residues. V was trimmed by 3 bases and J by 0 bases, leaving 18 bases between them. Germline CDR1 and CDR2: MGHDK and SYGVNS. CDR3 region: CASSDAPGVRASYEQYF. The CDR3 DNA reads as TGTGCCAGCAGTGACGCCCCCGGTGTCAGGGCCTCCTACGAGCAGTACTTC.

The chain employs TRBV30 and TRBJ1-3; D gene uncertain. CDR1 and CDR2 (germline): GTSNPN, SVGIG (reference sequence). The CDR3 consists of 15 residues. The CDR3 DNA is TGTGCAACAAGGAGGGCGGGTTACTCTGGAAACACCATATATTTT. This gives the protein CATRRAGYSGNTIYF.